The source of this TCR beta chain is a study of blood T cell repertoires in COVID-19. For the study at large: The United States, Italy and Spain were the sources of the acute and convalescent COVID-19 samples. T cells, B-cell-depleted T cells, or PBMCs provided the cDNA or gDNA that served as material.

As handled by the study authors: It was from reference gene primer amplification that nucleated cell counts were estimated. The table came from immunoSEQ multiplex PCR; TCRdb's copy has only in-frame clones and leaves some out. V and J calls and clone size are given by that table; D and trimming were obtained from the DNA. The sample includes 100,000 to 150,000 clones, roughly 90% of them seen just once. The CDR3 totals 15 residues. Trimming removed 5 bases from V and 4 bases from J; junction bases left unmatched: 8. Germline V gives CDR1 KGHSH, CDR2 LQKENI. The receptor's source is a man aged 50 to 60 with acute or convalescent COVID-19. This chain connects TRBV18 to TRBJ1-1; TRBD1 matches at 9 bases. Sequencing used peripheral blood. The CDR3 DNA reads TGTGCCAGCTCATCCTTACAGGGGGCTTTCACTGAAGCTTTCTTT. As protein: CASSSLQGAFTEAFF.